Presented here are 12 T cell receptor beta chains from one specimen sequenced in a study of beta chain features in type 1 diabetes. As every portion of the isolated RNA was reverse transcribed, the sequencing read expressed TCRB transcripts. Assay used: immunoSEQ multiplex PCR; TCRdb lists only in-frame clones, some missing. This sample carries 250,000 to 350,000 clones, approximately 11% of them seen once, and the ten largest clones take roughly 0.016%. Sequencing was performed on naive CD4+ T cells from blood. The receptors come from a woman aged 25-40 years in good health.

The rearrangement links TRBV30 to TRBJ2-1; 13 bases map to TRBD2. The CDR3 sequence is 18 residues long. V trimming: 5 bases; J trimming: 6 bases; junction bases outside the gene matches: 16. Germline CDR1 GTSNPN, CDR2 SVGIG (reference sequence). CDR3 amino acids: CAWDSRRTSGSLLNEQFF. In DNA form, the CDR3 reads TGTGCCTGGGACTCCCGGCGGACTAGCGGGAGTCTGCTCAATGAGCAGTTCTTC. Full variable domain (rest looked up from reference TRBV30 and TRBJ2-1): SQTIHQWPATLVQPVGSPLSLECTVEGTSNPNLYWYRQAAGRGLQLLFYSVGIGQISSEVPQNLSASRPQDRQFILSSKKLLLSDSGFYLCAWDSRRTSGSLLNEQFFGPGTRLTVL.

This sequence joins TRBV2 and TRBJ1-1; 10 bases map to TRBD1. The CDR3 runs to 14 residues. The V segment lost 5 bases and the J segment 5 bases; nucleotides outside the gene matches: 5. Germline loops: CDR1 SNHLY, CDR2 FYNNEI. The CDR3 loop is CASSPDRGLTEAFF. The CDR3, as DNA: TGTGCCAGCAGTCCTGACAGGGGGCTTACTGAAGCTTTCTTT.

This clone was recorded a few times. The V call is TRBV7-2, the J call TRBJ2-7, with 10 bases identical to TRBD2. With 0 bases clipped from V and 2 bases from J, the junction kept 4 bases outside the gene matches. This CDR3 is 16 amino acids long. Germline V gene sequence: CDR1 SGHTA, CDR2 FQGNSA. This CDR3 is CASSLAAGGGPYEQYF. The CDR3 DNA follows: TGTGCCAGCAGCTTAGCAGCGGGAGGGGGGCCCTACGAGCAGTACTTC.

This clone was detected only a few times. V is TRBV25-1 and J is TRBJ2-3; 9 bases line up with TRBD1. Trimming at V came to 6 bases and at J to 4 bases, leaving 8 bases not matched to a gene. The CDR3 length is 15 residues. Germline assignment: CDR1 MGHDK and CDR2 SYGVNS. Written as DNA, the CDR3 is TGTGCCAGCAGCCGGGGACAGGGCGTTGCAGATACGCAGTATTTT. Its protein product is CASSRGQGVADTQYF.

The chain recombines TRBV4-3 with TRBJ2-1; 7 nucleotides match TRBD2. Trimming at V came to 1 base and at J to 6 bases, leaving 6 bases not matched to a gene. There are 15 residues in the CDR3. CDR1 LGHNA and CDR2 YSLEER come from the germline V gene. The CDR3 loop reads CASSQGSAGPNEQFF. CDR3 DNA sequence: TGCGCCAGCAGCCAAGGGTCAGCGGGACCCAATGAGCAGTTCTTC.

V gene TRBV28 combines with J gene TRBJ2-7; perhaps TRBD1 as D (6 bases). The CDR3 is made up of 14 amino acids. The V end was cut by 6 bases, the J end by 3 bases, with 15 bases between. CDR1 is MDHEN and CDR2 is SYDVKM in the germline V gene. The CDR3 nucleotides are TGTGCCAGCAGAACTCCTGGACAGCTCTACGAGCAGTACTTC. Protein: CASRTPGQLYEQYF.

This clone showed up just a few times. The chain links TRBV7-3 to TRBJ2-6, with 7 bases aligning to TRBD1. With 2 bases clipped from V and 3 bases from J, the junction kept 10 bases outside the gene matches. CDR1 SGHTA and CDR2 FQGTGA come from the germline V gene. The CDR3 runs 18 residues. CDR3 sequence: CASSLRPATGLGANVLTF. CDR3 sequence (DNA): TGTGCCAGCAGCTTACGGCCCGCGACAGGGCTTGGGGCCAACGTCCTGACTTTC.

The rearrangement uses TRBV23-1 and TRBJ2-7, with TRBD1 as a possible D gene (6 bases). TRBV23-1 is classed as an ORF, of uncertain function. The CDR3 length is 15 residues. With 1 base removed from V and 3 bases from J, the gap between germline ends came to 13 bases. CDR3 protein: CASSQLTGTNYEQYF. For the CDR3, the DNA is TGCGCCAGCAGTCAATTGACCGGGACAAACTACGAGCAGTACTTC.

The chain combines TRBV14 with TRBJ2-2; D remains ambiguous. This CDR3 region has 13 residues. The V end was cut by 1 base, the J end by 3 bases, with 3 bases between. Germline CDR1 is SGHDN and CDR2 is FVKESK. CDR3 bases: TGTGCCAGCAGCCAAGTCTACACCGGGGAGCTGTTTTTT. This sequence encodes CASSQVYTGELFF.

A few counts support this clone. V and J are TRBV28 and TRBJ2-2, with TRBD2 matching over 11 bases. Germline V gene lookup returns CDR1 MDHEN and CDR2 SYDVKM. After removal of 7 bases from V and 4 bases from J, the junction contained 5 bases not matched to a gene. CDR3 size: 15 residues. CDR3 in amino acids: CASIRGLAATGELFF. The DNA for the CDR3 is TGTGCCAGCATCAGGGGACTAGCGGCCACCGGGGAGCTGTTTTTT.

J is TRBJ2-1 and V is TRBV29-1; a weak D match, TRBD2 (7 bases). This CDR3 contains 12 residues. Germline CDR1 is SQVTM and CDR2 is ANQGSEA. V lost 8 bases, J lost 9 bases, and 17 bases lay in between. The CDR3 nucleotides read TGCAGCTCCCGTCGAGGGGGGGGTGAGCAGTTCTTC. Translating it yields CSSRRGGGEQFF.

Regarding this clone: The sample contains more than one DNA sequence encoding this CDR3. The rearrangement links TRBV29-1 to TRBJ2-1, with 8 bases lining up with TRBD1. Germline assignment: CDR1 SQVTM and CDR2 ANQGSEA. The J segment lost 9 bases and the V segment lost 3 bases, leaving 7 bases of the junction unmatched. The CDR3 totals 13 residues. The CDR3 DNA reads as TGCAGCGTTGACTCAGGGGGCGAAGGTGAGCAGTTCTTC. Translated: CSVDSGGEGEQFF.